Each of the 31 T cell receptor beta chains below was sequenced from the same sample in a study of patients and donors after allogeneic stem cell transplantation (dated by TCRdb to 2020 to 2021). Libraries were prepared through RT-PCR. The sample was run on a NextSeq 550. TCRdb reprocessed the public reads (quality trimming at Q25 with fastp, clone calling with MiXCR) and kept in-frame beta chains. Identical CDR3 protein sequences are pooled into one entry, listed with their most common genes and DNA. This sample lists approximately 200,000 distinct CDR3 sequences; less than 45% were detected once. 33% of the sample is held by the ten biggest clonotypes. The sample taken for sequencing was blood, either unsorted or a sorted T cell fraction (not recorded which). These receptors all stem from a human donor who was either an allogeneic HSCT recipient or a stem cell or donor lymphocyte infusion donor (not recorded which). It is not recorded whose cells these are; they may come from a transplant donor.

This clonotype showed up just once. This sequence joins TRBV5-5 and TRBJ2-1, with 11 bases identical to TRBD1. Germline V gene data show CDR1 as SGHKS and CDR2 as YYEKEE (reference sequence). The CDR3 totals 15 residues. V trimming: 2 bases; J trimming: 10 bases; junction bases outside the gene matches: 8. The CDR3 protein is CASSFGTGGSLEQFF. The CDR3 DNA follows: TGTGCCAGCAGCTTCGGGACAGGGGGTTCGTTGGAGCAGTTCTTC.

This chain connects TRBV2 to TRBJ1-5; maybe TRBD1 (6 bases). The V end was cut by 8 bases, the J end by 4 bases, with 21 bases between. CDR3 length equals 16 residues. Germline V gene sequence: CDR1 SNHLY, CDR2 FYNNEI. The CDR3 is CASSGAGTRGNQPQHF. In DNA, the CDR3 is TGTGCCAGCTCAGGTGCTGGGACACGAGGAAATCAGCCCCAGCATTTT.

The rearrangement uses TRBV27 and TRBJ2-1, with D hard to call. Germline-derived CDR1 and CDR2 are MNHEY and SMNVEV (reference sequence). Trimming cost V 3 bases and J 9 bases, with 9 bases left between them. The length of the CDR3 is 12 residues. DNA for the CDR3: TGTGCCAGCAGTTTCCCGGATGGTGAGCAGTTCTTC. This codes for CASSFPDGEQFF.

This clonotype was seen more than once but under ten times. The V and J genes are TRBV18 and TRBJ2-1, with 12 bases that match TRBD2. CDR3 length: 17 residues. V was clipped by 4 bases and J by 3 bases; unmatched bases: 7. Germline lookup yields CDR1 KGHSH and CDR2 LQKENI. The CDR3 region has the DNA TGTGCCAGCTCACGGACTAGCGGGACCGGATTCTACAATGAGCAGTTCTTC. Protein: CASSRTSGTGFYNEQFF.

This clonotype was counted a few times. This rearrangement joins TRBV24-1 to TRBJ1-5; perhaps TRBD1 as D (6 bases). Germline CDR1 KGHDR, CDR2 SFDVKD. Trimming cost V 2 bases and J 5 bases, with 12 bases left between them. The CDR3 extends over 15 amino acids. As DNA, the CDR3 is TGTGCCACCAGTGATTCCGGCAGGGGAGATCAGCCCCAGCATTTT. Its translation: CATSDSGRGDQPQHF.

The chain couples TRBV7-2 to TRBJ1-2; D gene uncertain. Trimming pared 4 bases from V and 4 bases from J, leaving 4 bases between. There are 11 residues in the CDR3. The germline CDR1 and CDR2 sequences are SGHTA and FQGNSA. CDR3 protein: CASSSSYGYTF. The CDR3 DNA reads TGTGCCAGCAGCTCCTCCTATGGCTACACCTTC.

This rearrangement joins TRBV13 to TRBJ2-7; D tentatively fits TRBD1 or TRBD2 (6 bases each). Between the trimmed V and J ends, which lost 5 bases and 6 bases, there was a span of 20 bases. CDR3 size: 15 residues. The germline V gene has CDR1 PRHDT and CDR2 FYEKMQ (reference sequence). Written as DNA, the CDR3 is TGTGCCAGCAGCCATATATCGGGCGGAGGGGGCGAGCAGTACTTC. Translating gives CASSHISGGGGEQYF.

This clonotype was seen more than once but under ten times. This chain uses TRBV14 with TRBJ1-1; D not certain. CDR3 length: 13 residues. Germline V lookup: CDR1 SGHDN, CDR2 FVKESK. Trimming removed 3 bases from V and 10 bases from J, with 15 bases in between. The CDR3 DNA is TGTGCCAGCAGCCACACCCCCAAAGCAGGAGCTTTCTTT. Its protein product is CASSHTPKAGAFF.

The chain couples TRBV5-5 to TRBJ1-3, with 8 bases aligning to TRBD1. The CDR3 is 18 amino acids. V shed 0 bases and J 7 bases; nucleotides not matched to a gene: 15. Germline assignment: CDR1 SGHKS and CDR2 YYEKEE (reference sequence). For the CDR3, the DNA is TGTGCCAGCAGCTTGGCACAACCACAGGGGGTCATGGGCAACACCATATATTTT. Translation: CASSLAQPQGVMGNTIYF.

The chain has TRBV12-3 or TRBV12-4 and TRBJ1-1, with 7 nucleotides matching TRBD1. This CDR3 comprises 14 residues. V dropped 6 bases and J dropped 10; count of bases not matched to a gene: 14. The CDR3 sequence: CASRRDSLTRGAFF. The CDR3 DNA sequence: TGTGCCAGCAGACGGGACAGTCTCACTCGGGGAGCTTTCTTT.

This clonotype was detected many times. The gene calls are TRBV7-9 and TRBJ1-2, with TRBD1 matching 8 bases. The ends lost 7 bases at V and 7 bases at J; junction bases unmatched: 8. The CDR3 is 13 amino acids. Germline CDR1 SEHNR, CDR2 FQNEAQ (reference sequence). DNA for the CDR3: TGTGCCAGCACCACACAGGGGGAAGCTGGCTACACCTTC. Amino acid sequence: CASTTQGEAGYTF.

The chain has TRBV4-2 and TRBJ2-1; 9 nucleotides agree with TRBD2. This CDR3 is 17 amino acids long. Germline V gene data show CDR1 as LGHNA and CDR2 as YNFKEQ. Unmatched junction bases numbered 7, after V lost 4 bases and J lost 0 bases. This CDR3 reads CASSPHGSGSSYNEQFF. The DNA of the CDR3 is TGTGCCAGCAGCCCCCACGGTAGCGGGAGCTCCTACAATGAGCAGTTCTTC.

The CDR3 region has the DNA TGTGCCAGCAGTTTAGGGGGGTTCGGGGGTTGGGAGAACACTGAAGCTTTCTTT. It yields the protein CASSLGGFGGWENTEAFF. V usage is TRBV12-3 or TRBV12-4 and J usage is TRBJ1-1; weak D call: TRBD1 (5 bases). The CDR3 totals 18 residues. The V end was cut by 1 base, the J end by 1 base, with 19 bases between.

Worth noting for this clonotype: One junction end disagrees with the germline gene, perhaps due to a read error. V and J are TRBV12-3 or TRBV12-4 and TRBJ2-4; D is perhaps TRBD2 (5 bases). This CDR3 comprises 15 residues. DNA for the CDR3: TGTGCCAGCAGTTCGGAGACCCTAGCCAGAAACATTCAGTACTTC. It translates to CASSSETLARNIQYF.

The rearrangement uses TRBV27 and TRBJ2-3; D possibly uses TRBD1 or TRBD2 (5 bases each). CDR3 size: 15 residues. The ends were cut back, 6 bases at V and 0 bases at J, with 13 bases in the middle. Germline loops: CDR1 MNHEY, CDR2 SMNVEV (reference sequence). CDR3 nucleotides: TGTGCCAGCAGCCCGGGACCGGATAGCACAGATACGCAGTATTTT. This gives the protein CASSPGPDSTDTQYF.

V is TRBV12-3 or TRBV12-4 and J is TRBJ1-6; the D gene is possibly TRBD1 (5 bases). There are 12 residues in the CDR3. V lost 7 bases and J lost 7, with 8 bases in between. The CDR3, as DNA: TGTGCCAGCACCGGGGGAAATTCACCCCTCCACTTT. Protein sequence: CASTGGNSPLHF.

The chain couples TRBV12-3 or TRBV12-4 to TRBJ2-2; D unresolved. This CDR3 contains 16 residues. The V gene lost 5 bases and the J gene lost 2 bases, with 15 bases spanning the gap. As DNA, the CDR3 is TGTGCCAGCAGTACCCGTAATGGCCCCAACACCGGGGAGCTGTTTTTT. It is translated as CASSTRNGPNTGELFF.

This rearrangement joins TRBV20-1 to TRBJ1-5; D unclear. Looked up from germline, CDR1 is DFQATT and CDR2 is SNEGSKA (reference sequence). Trimming stripped 2 bases from V and 5 bases from J, with 4 bases between. This CDR3 has 11 residues. The CDR3 reads CSARMDQPQHF. In nucleotides, the CDR3 is TGCAGTGCTAGAATGGATCAGCCCCAGCATTTT.

This chain connects TRBV4-1 to TRBJ1-4, with no clear D. This CDR3 is built from 15 residues. Looked up from germline, CDR1 is MGHRA and CDR2 is YSYEKL. The germline V and J ends were trimmed by 1 base and 4 bases, with 10 bases remaining between them. The CDR3 loop reads CASSQVGGLNEKLFF. CDR3 in DNA: TGCGCCAGCAGCCAAGTGGGAGGACTTAATGAAAAACTGTTTTTT.

The chain has TRBV28 and TRBJ2-7, with a tentative D call TRBD2 (6 bases). The germline V gene has CDR1 MDHEN and CDR2 SYDVKM. V gave up 8 bases and J gave up 3 bases, with 17 bases separating them. CDR3 length equals 14 residues. Written as DNA, the CDR3 is TGTGCCAGCCGTACCGGGACTCGCCACTACGAGCAGTACTTC. Its translation is CASRTGTRHYEQYF.

The chain recombines TRBV4-3 with TRBJ2-2, with D perhaps TRBD1 (5 bases). Germline values: CDR1 LGHNA, CDR2 YSLEER. The CDR3 runs to 15 residues. Trimming removed 0 bases from V and 6 bases from J, with 11 bases in between. The CDR3 reads CASSQDLRVPGELFF. Here the CDR3 DNA reads TGCGCCAGCAGCCAAGACCTCAGGGTACCCGGGGAGCTGTTTTTT.

In its sample, this clonotype was seen many times. The chain recombines TRBV12-3 or TRBV12-4 with TRBJ1-3, with 9 nucleotides matching TRBD1. The CDR3 has 19 residues. The V segment lost 2 bases and the J segment 0 bases; nucleotides outside the gene matches: 11. CDR3 loop: CASSLSRDRVFRSGNTIYF. CDR3 nucleotide sequence: TGTGCCAGCAGTTTATCCCGGGACAGGGTATTCCGCTCTGGAAACACCATATATTTT.

The V gene is TRBV18, the J gene TRBJ1-1; a weak D match, TRBD1 (6 bases). The CDR3 spans 14 residues. Germline CDR1 is KGHSH and CDR2 is LQKENI. V was pared by 6 bases and J by 1 base, with 12 bases between. CDR3 in amino acids: CASSHGQQNTEAFF. The CDR3 DNA reads as TGTGCCAGCTCCCACGGACAGCAGAACACTGAAGCTTTCTTT.

This clonotype has only a few counts. The genes are TRBV12-3 or TRBV12-4 and TRBJ1-5; D unresolved. The CDR3 spans 15 residues. The germline V and J ends were trimmed by 3 bases and 1 base, with 10 bases remaining between them. The CDR3 loop reads CASSFWAVSNQPQHF. CDR3 nucleotides: TGTGCCAGCAGTTTCTGGGCAGTAAGCAATCAGCCCCAGCATTTT.

Only a few counts were recorded for this clonotype. The J gene is TRBJ1-3, the V gene TRBV27; 7 bases are shared with TRBD1. Looked up from germline, CDR1 is MNHEY and CDR2 is SMNVEV (reference sequence). V shed 2 bases, J shed 0 bases, and the junction held 10 bases outside the gene matches. CDR3 length: 18 amino acids. The CDR3 DNA reads as TGTGCCAGCAGTTTACCCGGGACAGCCAAGAGCTCTGGAAACACCATATATTTT. As protein: CASSLPGTAKSSGNTIYF.

This sequence joins TRBV7-2 and TRBJ1-2; TRBD1 is a possible D gene (6 bases). The CDR3 spans 13 residues. Germline V gene sequence: CDR1 SGHTA, CDR2 FQGNSA. Trimming removed 5 bases from V and 2 bases from J, with 9 bases in between. The CDR3 here is CASSNDRNYGYTF. The CDR3 bases are TGTGCCAGCAGCAACGACAGGAACTATGGCTACACCTTC.

V gene TRBV12-3 or TRBV12-4 combines with J gene TRBJ2-2; 7 bases align to TRBD1. The CDR3 loop spans 14 amino acids. V shed 6 bases, J shed 4 bases, and the junction held 5 bases outside the gene matches. CDR3 region: CASRTTGATGELFF. CDR3 nucleotide sequence: TGTGCCAGCAGAACTACAGGGGCCACCGGGGAGCTGTTTTTT.

The rearrangement joins TRBV2 to TRBJ2-3, with D possibly being TRBD1 or TRBD2 (9 bases each). Per germline, CDR1 SNHLY and CDR2 FYNNEI. V was cut by 3 bases and J by 4 bases, with 17 bases left in between. The CDR3 covers 16 residues. DNA of the CDR3: TGTGCCAGCAGTGAGGACAGGGGACTAGCATCAGATACGCAGTATTTT. Translated, it gives CASSEDRGLASDTQYF.

J is TRBJ2-7 and V is TRBV6-6, with D possibly called TRBD1 or TRBD2 (5 bases each). This CDR3 is built from 13 residues. The ends were cut back, 2 bases at V and 5 bases at J, with 10 bases in the middle. Germline values: CDR1 MNHNY, CDR2 SVGAGI (reference sequence). The CDR3 spells CASSYPRGDEQYF. The CDR3 DNA reads as TGTGCCAGCAGTTACCCTCGGGGCGACGAGCAGTACTTC.

This clonotype was found a few times. V usage is TRBV6-2 or TRBV6-3 and J usage is TRBJ1-5; D perhaps matches TRBD1 (5 bases). The CDR3 totals 16 residues. CDR1 is MNHEY and CDR2 is SVGEGT in the germline V gene. V lost 4 bases and J lost 9, with 22 bases in between. The CDR3 region has the DNA TGTGCCAGCAGTTTTCCTCGGGGGGATTTGGGAAGGCCCCAGCATTTT. It specifies CASSFPRGDLGRPQHF.

The chain is built from TRBV15 and TRBJ2-5; the D gene is possibly TRBD1 (5 bases). Germline CDR1 is LNHNV and CDR2 is YYDKDF (reference sequence). V was shortened by 0 bases and J by 2 bases, with 7 bases between the two germline ends. This CDR3 is 14 amino acids long. This chain's CDR3 is CATSRDRAQETQYF. DNA for the CDR3: TGTGCCACCAGCAGAGACAGGGCTCAAGAGACCCAGTACTTC.